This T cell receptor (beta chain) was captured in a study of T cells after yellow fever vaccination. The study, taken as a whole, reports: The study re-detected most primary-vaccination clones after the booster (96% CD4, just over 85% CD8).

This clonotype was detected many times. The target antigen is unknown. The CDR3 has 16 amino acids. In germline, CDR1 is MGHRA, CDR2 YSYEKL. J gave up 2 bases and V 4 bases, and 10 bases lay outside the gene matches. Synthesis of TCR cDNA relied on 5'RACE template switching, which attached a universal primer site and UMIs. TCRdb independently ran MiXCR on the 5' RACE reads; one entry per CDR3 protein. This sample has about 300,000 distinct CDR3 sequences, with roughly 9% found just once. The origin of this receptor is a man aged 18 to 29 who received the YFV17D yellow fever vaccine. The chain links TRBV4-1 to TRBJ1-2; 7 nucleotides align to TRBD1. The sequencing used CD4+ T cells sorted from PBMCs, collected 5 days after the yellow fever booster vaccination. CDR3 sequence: CASSPMDGQENYGYTF. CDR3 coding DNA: TGCGCCAGCAGCCCGATGGACGGACAGGAGAACTATGGCTACACCTTC.